The entry that follows covers one T cell receptor (beta chain) sequence. Its matching antigen is unknown. The entry originates in a study of T cells in localized non-small cell lung cancer. Study-wide findings and caveats: For the top 100 tumor clones, a median about 56 also appeared in adjacent lung. Longer overall survival accompanied higher blood T cell density.

The V gene lost 0 bases and the J gene lost 3 bases, with 11 bases spanning the gap. CDR1 LNHNV and CDR2 YYDKDF come from the germline V gene (reference sequence). This CDR3 has 15 amino acids. Sequencing used immunoSEQ multiplex PCR; TCRdb keeps in-frame clones, though not all of them. Found here are about 2,800 clones, around 33% of them singletons; the top ten hold about 11%. Sequencing used normal lung tissue next to the tumor, obtained before any cancer treatment. J is TRBJ1-2 and V is TRBV15; D ambiguous. This sequence was found in a man between 40 and 70 years old with stage I lung adenocarcinoma. The CDR3 loop reads CATSRDWGNDYGYTF. DNA of the CDR3: TGTGCCACCAGCAGAGATTGGGGTAATGACTATGGCTACACCTTC.